This is a list of T cell receptor beta chains from one sample in a study of T cells in Graves' hyperthyroidism and ophthalmopathy. Each CDR3 protein gets one entry after TCRdb re-called the multiplex PCR reads with MiXCR. The sample lists 600,000 to 650,000 distinct CDR3 sequences; 20% to 25% were seen once. The sample consisted of blood. These receptors originate from a man aged 25-40 years with Graves' ophthalmopathy. Each CDR3 is given with its conserved first and last residue. The order of the fields is J gene, V gene, clone size, D gene, CDR3 DNA, CDR3 protein. A D gene is named only where the DNA matches it firmly. For some rows the clone size is stated as once, few or many, or as a class when expanded; others skip it.

>TRBJ2-7|TRBV18|few|TRBD1
TGTGCCAGCTCTCCACGACAGGGGGCCTCCTACGAGCAGTACTTC
CASSPRQGASYEQYF
>TRBJ1-1|TRBV30|many|-
TGTGCCTGGGGGAGGACCATGAACACTGAAGCTTTCTTT
CAWGRTMNTEAFF
>TRBJ2-1|TRBV7-3|-|-
TGTGCCAGCAACCGAGGGGTAGGGGACAATGAGCAGTTCTTC
CASNRGVGDNEQFF
>TRBJ2-1|TRBV28|many|TRBD2
TGTGCCAGCAGTCAGGGGACTAGCAGTGAGCAGTTCTTC
CASSQGTSSEQFF
>TRBJ2-3|TRBV18|many|-
TGTGCCAGCTCACCAATTCGGGATACGCAGTATTTT
CASSPIRDTQYF
>TRBJ2-3|TRBV14|-|-
TGTGCCAGCAGCCATGTATTTCGAGGAAGCACAGATACGCAGTATTTT
CASSHVFRGSTDTQYF
>TRBJ2-4|TRBV2|few|TRBD2
TGTGCCAGCAGTGGGACTAGCGTAAACATTCAGTACTTC
CASSGTSVNIQYF
>TRBJ1-5|TRBV2|many|-
TGTGCCAGCAGGCCTCGGGGCTTTAGCAATCAGCCCCAGCATTTT
CASRPRGFSNQPQHF
>TRBJ1-1|TRBV11-2|many|-
TGTGCCAGCAGCTTAGAACCCCAGGCCACTGAAGCTTTCTTT
CASSLEPQATEAFF
>TRBJ1-3|TRBV7-2|many|-
TGTGCCAGCAGCTTAGCTGTGGCTAGTGGAAACACCATATATTTT
CASSLAVASGNTIYF
>TRBJ2-5|TRBV12-3/TRBV12-4|-|-
TGTGCCAGCAGTCTAGAGACAGGCTGGCAAGAGACCCAGTACTTC
CASSLETGWQETQYF
>TRBJ1-6|TRBV3-1|many|-
TGTGCCAGCAGCCAAGGCAACCTGGGTTCACCCCTCCACTTT
CASSQGNLGSPLHF
>TRBJ2-7|TRBV6-6|-|-
TGTGCCAGCAGTTACTCCAATCTTAGGAGGGGTGGTTCGTACGAGCAGTACTTC
CASSYSNLRRGGSYEQYF
>TRBJ1-2|TRBV6-1|few|-
TGTGCCAGCAGTGAAGCTCAAGGACTTTCCATCTATGGCTACACCTTC
CASSEAQGLSIYGYTF
>TRBJ2-7|TRBV4-1|-|-
TGCGCCAGCAGCCAAGACGGCACCTACGAGCAGTACTTC
CASSQDGTYEQYF
>TRBJ1-6|TRBV19|-|-
TGTGCCAGTAGTATCTCCGGGAATTCACCCCTCCACTTT
CASSISGNSPLHF
>TRBJ2-7|TRBV11-2|few|-
TGTGCCAGCAGCTTAGAAATGGCTGATACCTACGAGCAGTGCTTC
CASSLEMADTYEQCF
>TRBJ2-3|TRBV9|-|-
TGTGCCAGCAGCACCGGCGGCACAGATACGCAGTATTTT
CASSTGGTDTQYF